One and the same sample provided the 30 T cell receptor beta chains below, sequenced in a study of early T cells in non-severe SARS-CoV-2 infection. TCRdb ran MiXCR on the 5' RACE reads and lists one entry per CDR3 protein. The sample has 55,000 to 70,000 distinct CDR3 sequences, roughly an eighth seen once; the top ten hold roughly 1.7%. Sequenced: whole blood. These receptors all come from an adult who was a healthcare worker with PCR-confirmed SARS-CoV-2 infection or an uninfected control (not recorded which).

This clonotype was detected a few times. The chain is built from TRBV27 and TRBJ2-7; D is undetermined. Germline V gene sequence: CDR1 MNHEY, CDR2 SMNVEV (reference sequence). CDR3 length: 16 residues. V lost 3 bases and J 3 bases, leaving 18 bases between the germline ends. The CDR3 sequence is CASSFGSGPPFYEQYF. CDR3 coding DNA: TGTGCCAGCAGTTTTGGTTCCGGCCCCCCCTTCTACGAGCAGTACTTC.

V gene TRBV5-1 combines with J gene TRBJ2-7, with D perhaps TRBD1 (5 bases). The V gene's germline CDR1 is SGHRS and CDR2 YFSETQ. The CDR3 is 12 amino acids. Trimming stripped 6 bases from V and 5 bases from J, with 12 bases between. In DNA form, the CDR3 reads TGCGCCAGCATCAGGGTTGGCGACGAGCAGTACTTC. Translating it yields CASIRVGDEQYF.

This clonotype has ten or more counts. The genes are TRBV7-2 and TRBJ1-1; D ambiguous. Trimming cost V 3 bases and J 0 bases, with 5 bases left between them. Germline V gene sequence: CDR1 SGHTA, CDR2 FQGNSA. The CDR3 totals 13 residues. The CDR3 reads CASSLEVNTEAFF. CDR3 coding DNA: TGTGCCAGCAGCTTGGAGGTGAACACTGAAGCTTTCTTT.

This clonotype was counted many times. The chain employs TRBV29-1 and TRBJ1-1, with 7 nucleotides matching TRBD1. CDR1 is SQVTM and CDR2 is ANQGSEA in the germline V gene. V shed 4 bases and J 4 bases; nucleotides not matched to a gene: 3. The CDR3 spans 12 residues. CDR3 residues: CSVVDRATEAFF. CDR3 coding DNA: TGCAGCGTTGTTGACAGGGCCACTGAAGCTTTCTTT.

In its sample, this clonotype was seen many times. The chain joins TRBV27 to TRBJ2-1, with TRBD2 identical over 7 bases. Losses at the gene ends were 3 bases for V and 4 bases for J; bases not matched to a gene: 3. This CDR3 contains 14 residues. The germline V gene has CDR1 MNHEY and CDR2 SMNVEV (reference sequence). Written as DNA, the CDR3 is TGTGCCAGCAGTTTGGGGGGACTATACAATGAGCAGTTCTTC. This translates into CASSLGGLYNEQFF.

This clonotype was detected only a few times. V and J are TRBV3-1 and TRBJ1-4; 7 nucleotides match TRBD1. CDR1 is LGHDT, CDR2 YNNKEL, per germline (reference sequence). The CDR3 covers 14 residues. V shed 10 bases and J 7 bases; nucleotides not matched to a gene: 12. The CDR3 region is CATQATGLREKLFF. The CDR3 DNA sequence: TGTGCCACACAGGCGACAGGGCTTCGTGAAAAACTGTTTTTT.

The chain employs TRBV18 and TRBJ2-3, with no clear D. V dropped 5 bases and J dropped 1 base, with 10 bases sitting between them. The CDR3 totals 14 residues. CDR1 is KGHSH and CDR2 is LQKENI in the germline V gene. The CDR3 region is CASSNLVGTDTQYF. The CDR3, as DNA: TGTGCCAGCTCAAATCTAGTGGGCACAGATACGCAGTATTTT.

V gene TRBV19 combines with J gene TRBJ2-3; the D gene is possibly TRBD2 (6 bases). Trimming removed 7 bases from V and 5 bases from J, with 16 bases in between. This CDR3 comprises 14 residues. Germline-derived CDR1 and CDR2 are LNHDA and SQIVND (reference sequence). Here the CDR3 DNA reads TGTGCCAGTATCACACGGGGAGGAAAAGATACGCAGTATTTT. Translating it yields CASITRGGKDTQYF.

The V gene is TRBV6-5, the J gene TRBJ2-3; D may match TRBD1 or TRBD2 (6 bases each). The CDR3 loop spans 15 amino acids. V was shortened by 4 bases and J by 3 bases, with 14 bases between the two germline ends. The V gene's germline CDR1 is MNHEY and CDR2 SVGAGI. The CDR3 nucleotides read TGTGCCAGCAGTTTGACAGGTGGGGGGACAGATACGCAGTATTTT. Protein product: CASSLTGGGTDTQYF.

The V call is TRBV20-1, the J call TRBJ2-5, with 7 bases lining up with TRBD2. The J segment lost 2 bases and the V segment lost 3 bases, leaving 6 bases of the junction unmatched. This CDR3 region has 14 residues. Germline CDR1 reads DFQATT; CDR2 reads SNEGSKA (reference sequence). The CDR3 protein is CSASRRGRQETQYF. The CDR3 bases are TGCAGTGCTAGTCGGCGGGGGAGACAAGAGACCCAGTACTTC.

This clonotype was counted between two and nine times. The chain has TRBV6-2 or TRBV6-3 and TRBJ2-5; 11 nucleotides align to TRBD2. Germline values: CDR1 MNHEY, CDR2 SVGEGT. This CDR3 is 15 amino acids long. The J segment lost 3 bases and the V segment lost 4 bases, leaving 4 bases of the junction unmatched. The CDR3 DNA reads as TGTGCCAGCAGTTTCCTGGGACTAGCGGAAGAGACCCAGTACTTC. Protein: CASSFLGLAEETQYF.

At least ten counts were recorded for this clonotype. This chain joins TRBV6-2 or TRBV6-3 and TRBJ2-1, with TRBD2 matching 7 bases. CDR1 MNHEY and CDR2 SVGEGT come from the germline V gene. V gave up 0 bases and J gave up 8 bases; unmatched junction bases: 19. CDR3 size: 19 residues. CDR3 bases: TGTGCCAGCAGTTACTCGATGTCCGGGGCGGTAGCGGGCCGGGATGAGCAGTTCTTC. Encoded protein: CASSYSMSGAVAGRDEQFF.

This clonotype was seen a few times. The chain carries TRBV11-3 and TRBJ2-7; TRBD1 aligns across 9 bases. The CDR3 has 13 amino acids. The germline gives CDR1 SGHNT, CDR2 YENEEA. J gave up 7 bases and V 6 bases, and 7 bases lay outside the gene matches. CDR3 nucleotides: TGTGCCAGCAGTTACAGGGGGCTGAGTGAGCAGTACTTC. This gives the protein CASSYRGLSEQYF.

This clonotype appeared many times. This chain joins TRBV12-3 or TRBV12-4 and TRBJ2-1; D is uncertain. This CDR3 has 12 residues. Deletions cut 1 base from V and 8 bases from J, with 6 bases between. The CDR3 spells CASSLESHEQFF. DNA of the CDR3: TGTGCCAGCAGTTTAGAATCTCATGAGCAGTTCTTC.

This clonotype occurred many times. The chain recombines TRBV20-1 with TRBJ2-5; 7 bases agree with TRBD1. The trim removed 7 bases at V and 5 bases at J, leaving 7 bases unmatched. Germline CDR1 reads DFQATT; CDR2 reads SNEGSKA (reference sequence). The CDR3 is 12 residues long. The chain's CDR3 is CSGQGWAETQYF. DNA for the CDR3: TGCAGTGGACAGGGCTGGGCGGAGACCCAGTACTTC.

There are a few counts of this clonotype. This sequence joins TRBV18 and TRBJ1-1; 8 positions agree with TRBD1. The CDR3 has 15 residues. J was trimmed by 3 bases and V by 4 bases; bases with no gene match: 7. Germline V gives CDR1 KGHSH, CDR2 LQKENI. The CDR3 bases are TGTGCCAGCTCACTACGGACAGGGATGGACACTGAAGCTTTCTTT. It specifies CASSLRTGMDTEAFF.

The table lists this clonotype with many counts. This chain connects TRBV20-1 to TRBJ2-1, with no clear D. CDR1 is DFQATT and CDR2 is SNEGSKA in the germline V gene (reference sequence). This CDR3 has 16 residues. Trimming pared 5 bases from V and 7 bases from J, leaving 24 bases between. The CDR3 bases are TGCAGTGCTTACCCACTTCTATCGGCTAGTTCGAATGAGCAGTTCTTC. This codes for CSAYPLLSASSNEQFF.

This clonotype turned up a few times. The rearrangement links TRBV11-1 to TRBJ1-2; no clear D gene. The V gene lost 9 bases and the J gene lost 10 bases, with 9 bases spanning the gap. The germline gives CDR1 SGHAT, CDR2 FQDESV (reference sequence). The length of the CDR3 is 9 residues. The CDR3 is CASRGFYTF. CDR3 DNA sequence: TGTGCCAGTCGGGGATTCTACACCTTC.

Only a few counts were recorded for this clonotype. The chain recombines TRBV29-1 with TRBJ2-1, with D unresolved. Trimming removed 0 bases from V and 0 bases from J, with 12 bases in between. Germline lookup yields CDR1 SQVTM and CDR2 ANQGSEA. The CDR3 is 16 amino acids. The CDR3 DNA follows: TGCAGCGTTGAAGATCCCACGAAGAGCTCCTACAATGAGCAGTTCTTC. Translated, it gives CSVEDPTKSSYNEQFF.

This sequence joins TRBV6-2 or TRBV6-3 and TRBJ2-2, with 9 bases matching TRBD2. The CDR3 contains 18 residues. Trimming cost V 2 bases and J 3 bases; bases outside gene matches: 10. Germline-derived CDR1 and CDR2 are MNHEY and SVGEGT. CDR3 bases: TGTGCCAGCAGTTACCCCGGTCCGGGACTAGCAGACACCGGGGAGCTGTTTTTT. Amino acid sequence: CASSYPGPGLADTGELFF.

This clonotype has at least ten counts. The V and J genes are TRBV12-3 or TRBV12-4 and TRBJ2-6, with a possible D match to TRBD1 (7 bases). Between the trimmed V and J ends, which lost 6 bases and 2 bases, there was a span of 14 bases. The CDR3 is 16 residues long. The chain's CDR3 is CASSPPGGPGANVLTF. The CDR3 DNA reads TGTGCCAGCAGCCCCCCAGGGGGGCCTGGGGCCAACGTCCTGACTTTC.

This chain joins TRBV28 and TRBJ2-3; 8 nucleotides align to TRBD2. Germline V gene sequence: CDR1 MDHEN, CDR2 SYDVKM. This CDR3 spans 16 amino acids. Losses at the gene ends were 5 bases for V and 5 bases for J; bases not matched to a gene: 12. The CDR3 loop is CASSATAGGSGDTQYF. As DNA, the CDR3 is TGTGCCAGCAGTGCCACCGCGGGGGGCTCCGGAGATACGCAGTATTTT.

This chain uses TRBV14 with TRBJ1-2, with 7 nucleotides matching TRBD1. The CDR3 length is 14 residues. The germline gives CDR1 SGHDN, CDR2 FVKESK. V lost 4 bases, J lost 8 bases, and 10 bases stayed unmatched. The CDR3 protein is CASSLNRGFGGYTF. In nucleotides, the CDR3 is TGTGCCAGCAGCCTAAACAGGGGATTTGGAGGCTACACCTTC.

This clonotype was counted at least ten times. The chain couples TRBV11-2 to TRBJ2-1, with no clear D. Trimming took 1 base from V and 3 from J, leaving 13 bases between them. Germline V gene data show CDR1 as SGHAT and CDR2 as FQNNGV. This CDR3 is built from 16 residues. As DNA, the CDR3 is TGTGCCAGCAGCTTAGGGGCTCCTCTCCTCTACAATGAGCAGTTCTTC. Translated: CASSLGAPLLYNEQFF.

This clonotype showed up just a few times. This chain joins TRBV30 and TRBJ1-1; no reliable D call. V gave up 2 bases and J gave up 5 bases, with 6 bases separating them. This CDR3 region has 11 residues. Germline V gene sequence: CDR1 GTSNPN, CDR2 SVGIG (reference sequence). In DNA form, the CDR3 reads TGTGCCTGGAGTATACGTACTGAAGCTTTCTTT. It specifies CAWSIRTEAFF.

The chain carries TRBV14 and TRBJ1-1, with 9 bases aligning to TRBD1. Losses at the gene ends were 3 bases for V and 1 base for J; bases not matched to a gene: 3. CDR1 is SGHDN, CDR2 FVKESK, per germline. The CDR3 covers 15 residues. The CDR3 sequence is CASSHLTGGNTEAFF. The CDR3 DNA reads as TGTGCCAGCAGCCACTTGACAGGGGGGAACACTGAAGCTTTCTTT. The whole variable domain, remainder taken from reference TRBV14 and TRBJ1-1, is EAGVTQFPSHSVIEKGQTVTLRCDPISGHDNLYWYRRVMGKEIKFLLHFVKESKQDESGMPNNRFLAERTGGTYSTLKVQPAELEDSGVYFCASSHLTGGNTEAFFGQGTRLTVV.

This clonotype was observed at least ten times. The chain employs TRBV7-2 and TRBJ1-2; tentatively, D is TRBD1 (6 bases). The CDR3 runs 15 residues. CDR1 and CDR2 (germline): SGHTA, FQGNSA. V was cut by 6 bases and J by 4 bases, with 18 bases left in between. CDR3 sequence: CASSDWQGRVYGYTF. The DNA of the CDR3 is TGTGCCAGCAGTGATTGGCAGGGGCGGGTCTATGGCTACACCTTC.

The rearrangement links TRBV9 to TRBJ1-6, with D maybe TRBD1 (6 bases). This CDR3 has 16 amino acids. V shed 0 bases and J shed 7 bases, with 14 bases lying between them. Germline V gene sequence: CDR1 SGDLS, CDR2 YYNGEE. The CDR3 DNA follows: TGTGCCAGCAGCGTAGCGGGCGGGGGCGGCAATTCACCCCTCCACTTT. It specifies CASSVAGGGGNSPLHF.

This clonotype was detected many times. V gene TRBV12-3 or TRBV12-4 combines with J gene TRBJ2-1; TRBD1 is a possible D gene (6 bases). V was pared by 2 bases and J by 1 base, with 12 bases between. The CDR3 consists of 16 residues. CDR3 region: CASSLYQGISYNEQFF. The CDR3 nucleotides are TGTGCCAGCAGTTTATACCAGGGGATATCCTACAATGAGCAGTTCTTC.

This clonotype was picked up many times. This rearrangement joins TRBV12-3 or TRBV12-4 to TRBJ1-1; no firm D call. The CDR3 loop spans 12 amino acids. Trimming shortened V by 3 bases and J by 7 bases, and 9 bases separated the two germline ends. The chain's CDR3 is CASSFVVGEAFF. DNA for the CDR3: TGTGCCAGCAGTTTCGTAGTCGGTGAAGCTTTCTTT.